Each of the 17 T cell receptor beta chains below was sequenced from the same sample in a study of human T cells and chemical hapten exposure (dated by TCRdb to the early 2020s). The library was made by RACE. TCRdb names NextSeq 500 as the instrument used. The public reads were reanalyzed by TCRdb: fastp trimming at Q25, MiXCR alignment, in-frame beta chains only. Rows are unified per CDR3 protein, each entry keeping the most common DNA and genes. This sample has 150,000 to 200,000 distinct CDR3 sequences in its table, and 25% to 35% of those were observed once. Jointly, the top ten make up under 2.5% of the sample. According to the study, the label for this sample's time point signals: patch test 3, about 24 weeks after DPC sensitization. This sample's treatment or condition label indicates: therapeutic diphenylcyclopropenone sensitization with weekly scalp DPC. Sequencing used whole blood, obtained in connection with sensitization to the hapten diphenylcyclopropenone (DPC). Receptors originate from a woman aged 18-35 years with alopecia areata. Some clones in this sample may be carry-over from other donors' samples.

This clonotype has only a few counts. The V and J genes are TRBV7-2 and TRBJ2-7, with D possibly matching TRBD2 (6 bases). In germline, CDR1 is SGHTA, CDR2 FQGNSA. The V and J ends lost 0 bases and 6 bases respectively, with 18 bases between them. The CDR3 spans 16 residues. The CDR3 loop reads CASSLAPGGTPGEQYF. The DNA for the CDR3 is TGTGCCAGCAGCTTAGCGCCAGGCGGGACCCCTGGCGAGCAGTACTTC.

This clonotype occurred many times. The chain has TRBV7-9 and TRBJ1-2; TRBD1 matches 10 bases. V lost 3 bases to trimming and J lost 5 bases; unmatched junction nucleotides: 18. Germline lookup yields CDR1 SEHNR and CDR2 FQNEAQ (reference sequence). There are 19 residues in the CDR3. The CDR3 protein is CASSFPPSGQGHPSYGYTF. CDR3 bases: TGTGCCAGCAGCTTCCCTCCTTCGGGACAGGGGCACCCTTCTTATGGCTACACCTTC. Full variable domain (missing parts from reference TRBV7-9 and TRBJ1-2): DTGVSQNPRHKITKRGQNVTFRCDPISEHNRLYWYRQTLGQGPEFLTYFQNEAQLEKSRLLSDRFSAERPKGSFSTLEIQRTEQGDSAMYLCASSFPPSGQGHPSYGYTFGSGTRLTVV.

This chain uses TRBV10-3 with TRBJ2-7; 10 bases are a match to TRBD1. This CDR3 is 14 amino acids long. The ends lost 3 bases at V and 4 bases at J; junction bases unmatched: 3. The germline V gene encodes CDR1 ENHRY and CDR2 SYGVKD. DNA for the CDR3: TGTGCCATCAGTGAAGGGACAGGGGTTTACGAGCAGTACTTC. Amino acids: CAISEGTGVYEQYF.

The V call is TRBV25-1, the J call TRBJ1-6; D is uncertain. V shed 1 base and J shed 8 bases, with 15 bases lying between them. Per the germline V gene, CDR1 is MGHDK and CDR2 is SYGVNS. The CDR3 is 16 residues long. CDR3 loop: CASSESRIAVDSPLHF. As DNA, the CDR3 is TGTGCCAGCAGTGAATCCCGAATAGCTGTAGATTCACCCCTCCACTTT.

The rearrangement joins TRBV2 to TRBJ1-1; no firm D call. V lost 9 bases to trimming and J lost 6 bases, with 11 bases between them. Germline CDR1 SNHLY, CDR2 FYNNEI. There are 11 residues in the CDR3. CDR3 DNA: TGTGCCAGTATTGGTGGGCCTGAAGCTTTCTTT. This codes for CASIGGPEAFF.

The chain carries TRBV27 and TRBJ2-3; no clear D. The CDR3 totals 12 residues. V lost 7 bases and J 8 bases, leaving 13 bases between the germline ends. Germline V lookup: CDR1 MNHEY, CDR2 SMNVEV (reference sequence). The DNA of the CDR3 is TGTGCCAGCACCACCCCGTCGGGTACGCAGTATTTT. It is translated as CASTTPSGTQYF.

The chain combines TRBV10-3 with TRBJ2-5, with D uncertain. Per germline, CDR1 ENHRY and CDR2 SYGVKD. V was clipped by 3 bases and J by 1 base, with 0 bases between them. The CDR3 is 11 residues long. CDR3 loop: CAISDQETQYF. The CDR3 DNA reads TGTGCCATCAGTGACCAAGAGACCCAGTACTTC.

This clonotype was picked up many times. J is TRBJ2-3 and V is TRBV16, with 8 bases fitting TRBD2. The V gene end was trimmed by 8 bases and the J gene end by 2 bases; junction bases not matched to a gene: 6. CDR1 and CDR2 (germline): KGHSY, FQNENV. The CDR3 has 14 residues. The CDR3 spells CASDSGTHTDTQYF. As DNA, the CDR3 is TGTGCCAGCGATAGCGGGACCCACACAGATACGCAGTATTTT.

The chain is built from TRBV14 and TRBJ2-1, with D unclear. V was shortened by 0 bases and J by 0 bases, with 6 bases between the two germline ends. The CDR3 totals 15 residues. From germline, CDR1 is SGHDN and CDR2 FVKESK. This CDR3 reads CASSQEPSSYNEQFF. The CDR3 DNA sequence: TGTGCCAGCAGCCAAGAGCCGAGCTCCTACAATGAGCAGTTCTTC.

V is TRBV4-1 and J is TRBJ2-7; 10 nucleotides match TRBD2. V shed 1 base, J shed 4 bases, and the junction held 7 bases outside the gene matches. The length of the CDR3 is 16 residues. Germline V gene sequence: CDR1 MGHRA, CDR2 YSYEKL. CDR3 DNA sequence: TGCGCCAGCAGCCAAGCTTCTAGCGGGAGTATATACGAGCAGTACTTC. It yields the protein CASSQASSGSIYEQYF.

This clonotype was detected only a few times. The chain recombines TRBV7-2 with TRBJ2-7; D is possibly TRBD1 or TRBD2 (5 bases each). The CDR3 is 15 amino acids. V was pared by 5 bases and J by 1 base, with 15 bases between. Per the germline V gene, CDR1 is SGHTA and CDR2 is FQGNSA. As DNA, the CDR3 is TGTGCCAGCAGCAAGGACTGGGGGACGTCCTACGAGCAGTACTTC. Encoded protein: CASSKDWGTSYEQYF.

The V and J genes are TRBV9 and TRBJ2-1; TRBD2 matches 9 bases. V lost 4 bases, J lost 13 bases, and 12 bases stayed unmatched. Germline CDR1 is SGDLS and CDR2 is YYNGEE. The CDR3 covers 14 residues. The CDR3 sequence is CASSPFGAGGSQFF. DNA for the CDR3: TGTGCCAGCAGCCCATTCGGGGCGGGGGGGTCTCAGTTCTTC.

V is TRBV4-1 and J is TRBJ1-2; weak D call: TRBD1 (5 bases). Between the trimmed V and J ends, which lost 1 base and 8 bases, there was a span of 11 bases. This CDR3 region has 13 residues. From germline, CDR1 is MGHRA and CDR2 YSYEKL. Here the CDR3 reads CASSQGQLFGYTF. Written as DNA, the CDR3 is TGCGCCAGCAGCCAAGGACAGCTCTTCGGCTACACCTTC.

V and J are TRBV7-2 and TRBJ2-7; D possibly corresponds to TRBD1 (6 bases). The germline V gene has CDR1 SGHTA and CDR2 FQGNSA. The CDR3 contains 15 residues. Trimming pared 5 bases from V and 0 bases from J, leaving 14 bases between. Written as DNA, the CDR3 is TGTGCCAGCAGCCCGGACAGAAGAAGCTCCTACGAGCAGTACTTC. Its protein product is CASSPDRRSSYEQYF.

A few counts support this clonotype. The rearrangement links TRBV4-1 to TRBJ2-5; 11 bases fit TRBD2. Germline CDR1 MGHRA, CDR2 YSYEKL. The CDR3 sequence is 16 residues long. V dropped 4 bases and J dropped 7; count of bases not matched to a gene: 11. CDR3 region: CASSRLSGRAAATQYF. CDR3 DNA sequence: TGCGCCAGCAGCCGCCTTAGCGGGAGGGCCGCCGCGACCCAGTACTTC.

The V call is TRBV7-6, the J call TRBJ2-7; D may be TRBD2 (5 bases). Germline CDR1 reads SGHVS; CDR2 reads FNYEAQ. There are 13 residues in the CDR3. V lost 3 bases to trimming and J lost 2 bases, with 8 bases between them. This CDR3 reads CASSFGETYEQYF. In DNA form, the CDR3 reads TGTGCCAGCAGCTTCGGGGAGACCTACGAGCAGTACTTC.

This clonotype has just a few counts. J is TRBJ1-5 and V is TRBV27; a weak D match, TRBD1 (5 bases). CDR1 and CDR2 from the germline V gene are MNHEY and SMNVEV (reference sequence). V dropped 5 bases and J dropped 3 bases, with 11 bases sitting between them. This CDR3 contains 14 residues. CDR3 sequence reads: CASSGQGLNQPQHF. The CDR3 region has the DNA TGTGCCAGCAGTGGCCAGGGACTCAATCAGCCCCAGCATTTT.